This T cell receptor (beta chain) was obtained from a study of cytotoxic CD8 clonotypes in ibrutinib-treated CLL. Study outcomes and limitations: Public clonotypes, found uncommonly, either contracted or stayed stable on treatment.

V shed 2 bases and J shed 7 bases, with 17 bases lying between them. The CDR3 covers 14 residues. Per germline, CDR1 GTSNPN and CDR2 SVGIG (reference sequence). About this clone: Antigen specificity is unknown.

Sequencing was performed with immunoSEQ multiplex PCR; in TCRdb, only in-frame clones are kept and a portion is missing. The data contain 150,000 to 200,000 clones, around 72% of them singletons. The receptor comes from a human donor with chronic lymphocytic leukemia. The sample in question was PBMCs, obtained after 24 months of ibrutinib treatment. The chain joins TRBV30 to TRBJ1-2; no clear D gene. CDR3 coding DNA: TGTGCCTGGAGTCCGACCCGTTCAGGAGGTGGCTACACCTTC. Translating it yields CAWSPTRSGGGYTF.